The clone carrying this T cell receptor beta chain was counted only a few times. This record belongs to a study of T-cell memory formation after mild COVID-19. The authors produced TCR alpha and TCR beta cDNA libraries with sample barcodes and UMIs by 5'RACE using constant-segment primers. TCRdb re-called the 5' RACE reads through MiXCR, storing one row per CDR3 protein. The sample carries approximately 490,000 distinct CDR3 sequences, just over 20% recorded once. Sequenced input: PBMCs or a T cell subset sorted from them (not recorded which). The sequence derives from an adult woman who had mild COVID-19 (a few samples of this study predate the infection). Cell type and time point are not known.

The CDR3 reads CASRTFGQGPSIQETQYF. CDR3 in DNA: TGTGCCAGCAGAACTTTCGGACAGGGGCCAAGCATCCAAGAGACCCAGTACTTC. The chain employs TRBV12-3 or TRBV12-4 and TRBJ2-5; 9 bases are shared with TRBD1. V lost 6 bases and J lost 1; bases outside the gene matches: 15. The CDR3 has 18 amino acids.